These 29 T cell receptor beta chains came from one sample sequenced in a study of Ad26.COV2.S vaccination and SARS-CoV-2 variants. Treatment: 19 received Ad26.COV2.S at low or high dose, single or two shots; about 5 received placebo; per-sample allocation not given. Repertoires come from day 63 after the first vaccine or placebo injection. Repertoires were generated with immunoSEQ multiplex PCR, while TCRdb's copy carries only in-frame clones and drops some. The table lists about 410,000 clones, 80% to 90% of them singletons. Material: peripheral blood, obtained in a trial of Ad26.COV2.S vaccine versus placebo. The source is a person between 18 and 59 years old who received the Ad26.COV2.S COVID-19 vaccine or a placebo.

The CDR3 coding sequence is TGTGCCAGTAGTAGGGACAGGGGGACCGGGGAGCTGTTTTTT. Its translation: CASSRDRGTGELFF. V and J are TRBV19 and TRBJ2-2, with TRBD1 identical over 11 bases. This CDR3 spans 14 amino acids. The germline CDR1 and CDR2 sequences are LNHDA and SQIVND (reference sequence). The J segment lost 5 bases and the V segment lost 4 bases, leaving 0 bases of the junction unmatched.

The chain links TRBV7-9 to TRBJ1-6; TRBD1 matches 7 bases. The V gene's germline CDR1 is SEHNR and CDR2 FQNEAQ (reference sequence). V lost 10 bases, J lost 6 bases, and 6 bases stayed unmatched. The CDR3 loop spans 13 amino acids. The CDR3 nucleotides are TGTGCCACCCGGTCAGGGGGTAATTCACCCCTCCACTTT. Translated, it gives CATRSGGNSPLHF.

The CDR3 region is CASTLTGMNTEAFF. DNA for the CDR3: TGTGCCAGCACCCTCACCGGGATGAACACTGAAGCTTTCTTT. The rearrangement joins TRBV27 to TRBJ1-1; D is ambiguous. CDR1 MNHEY and CDR2 SMNVEV come from the germline V gene (reference sequence). The CDR3 loop spans 14 amino acids. Trimming cost V 7 bases and J 0 bases, with 12 bases left between them.

This clone came up a few times. V is TRBV5-1 and J is TRBJ2-5; D ambiguous. Trimming shortened V by 0 bases and J by 2 bases, and 5 bases separated the two germline ends. The length of the CDR3 is 13 residues. Looked up from germline, CDR1 is SGHRS and CDR2 is YFSETQ. The CDR3 loop reads CASSLDGQETQYF. DNA for the CDR3: TGCGCCAGCAGCTTGGACGGGCAAGAGACCCAGTACTTC.

The rearrangement links TRBV14 to TRBJ1-6; D not resolved. In germline, CDR1 is SGHDN, CDR2 FVKESK. CDR3 length: 14 amino acids. The V end lost 1 base, the J end lost 5 bases, and 6 bases lay between the germline ends. The DNA for the CDR3 is TGTGCCAGCAGCCAAGTAGGCGATAATTCACCCCTCCACTTT. It encodes CASSQVGDNSPLHF.

This clone was detected only once. The chain joins TRBV7-9 to TRBJ1-4, with 10 bases lining up with TRBD1. CDR1 is SEHNR, CDR2 FQNEAQ, per germline (reference sequence). V gave up 1 base and J gave up 5 bases; unmatched junction bases: 1. CDR3 length: 15 amino acids. The CDR3 DNA reads as TGTGCCAGCAGCTTAGGGGACAGGGGAAATGAAAAACTGTTTTTT. It specifies CASSLGDRGNEKLFF.

The chain joins TRBV6-5 to TRBJ1-2, with 8 bases identical to TRBD1. The CDR3 has 13 amino acids. CDR1 is MNHEY and CDR2 is SVGAGI in the germline V gene. V lost 6 bases to trimming and J lost 3 bases; unmatched junction nucleotides: 3. CDR3 amino acids: CASRVQGDYGYTF. The CDR3 DNA follows: TGTGCCAGCAGGGTACAGGGGGACTATGGCTACACCTTC.

The chain links TRBV7-9 to TRBJ2-6; 8 bases align to TRBD2. CDR3 length: 18 amino acids. V was pared by 5 bases and J by 1 base, with 10 bases of the junction left unmatched. Germline V lookup: CDR1 SEHNR, CDR2 FQNEAQ (reference sequence). CDR3 sequence reads: CASSQRGGVGSGANVLTF. In DNA, the CDR3 is TGTGCCAGCAGCCAACGGGGGGGCGTTGGGTCTGGGGCCAACGTCCTGACTTTC.

The rearrangement links TRBV19 to TRBJ2-2; possibly TRBD1 or TRBD2 for D (5 bases each). Per germline, CDR1 LNHDA and CDR2 SQIVND (reference sequence). Trimming pared 8 bases from V and 0 bases from J, leaving 16 bases between. The CDR3 is made up of 16 amino acids. This CDR3 reads CASRYGTNTNTGELFF. The DNA for the CDR3 is TGTGCCAGTCGCTACGGGACCAATACGAACACCGGGGAGCTGTTTTTT.

This chain links TRBV9 with TRBJ2-2; 11 positions match TRBD2. From germline, CDR1 is SGDLS and CDR2 YYNGEE. Trimming removed 2 bases from V and 5 bases from J; junction bases left unmatched: 5. This CDR3 spans 16 amino acids. The CDR3 spells CASSVGLAAGTGELFF. The CDR3 DNA sequence: TGTGCCAGCAGCGTGGGACTAGCGGCCGGAACCGGGGAGCTGTTTTTT.

The genes are TRBV10-3 and TRBJ2-1; the match to TRBD2 covers 10 bases. V gave up 7 bases and J gave up 4 bases; unmatched junction bases: 13. Germline V CDR1 and CDR2: ENHRY, SYGVKD. This CDR3 spans 17 amino acids. The CDR3, as DNA: TGTGCCATCACCCCATCCCTCCTAGCGGGGGTTTACAATGAGCAGTTCTTC. The encoded protein is CAITPSLLAGVYNEQFF.

The gene calls are TRBV7-2 and TRBJ2-3; 8 nucleotides match TRBD2. Germline V gene data show CDR1 as SGHTA and CDR2 as FQGNSA. The CDR3 loop spans 14 amino acids. V was clipped by 5 bases and J by 4 bases; unmatched bases: 5. CDR3 nucleotide sequence: TGTGCCAGCAGCCGCCGGGAGGGGCCAGATACGCAGTATTTT. Its translation is CASSRREGPDTQYF.

The genes are TRBV5-4 and TRBJ2-3; perhaps TRBD1 as D (6 bases). V lost 7 bases and J 3 bases, leaving 9 bases between the germline ends. The CDR3 has 12 residues. The germline CDR1 and CDR2 sequences are SGHNT and YYREEE (reference sequence). The DNA of the CDR3 is TGTGCCAGCGCCAGGGGTACAGATACGCAGTATTTT. Translating it yields CASARGTDTQYF. Drawing the rest from reference TRBV5-4 and TRBJ2-3, the complete variable domain is ETGVTQSPTHLIKTRGQQVTLRCSSQSGHNTVSWYQQALGQGPQFIFQYYREEENGRGNFPPRFSGLQFPNYSSELNVNALELDDSALYLCASARGTDTQYFGPGTRLTVL.

This chain links TRBV3-1 (or the pseudogene TRBV3-2) with TRBJ2-3; 11 positions agree with TRBD2. This CDR3 spans 16 amino acids. Germline trimming cut 3 bases from V and 4 bases from J; bases unmatched to any gene: 6. Germline V gene lookup returns CDR1 LGHDT and CDR2 YNNKEL (reference sequence). CDR3 residues: CASSQISGGAADTQYF. For the CDR3, the DNA is TGTGCCAGCAGCCAGATTAGCGGGGGGGCAGCAGATACGCAGTATTTT.

The chain has TRBV9 and TRBJ2-3, with 12 bases identical to TRBD2. The V gene's germline CDR1 is SGDLS and CDR2 YYNGEE. J lost 9 bases, V lost 3 bases, and 5 bases had no gene match. The length of the CDR3 is 14 residues. The CDR3 region is CASSATGTSGTQYF. The CDR3 nucleotides read TGTGCCAGCAGCGCGACAGGGACTAGCGGGACGCAGTATTTT.

The V call is TRBV10-3, the J call TRBJ1-3; D unresolved. The CDR3 contains 15 residues. The V end lost 8 bases, the J end lost 1 base, and 15 bases lay between the germline ends. Germline CDR1 ENHRY, CDR2 SYGVKD. The CDR3 nucleotides are TGTGCCATCCTTGCGAATGGAGGATCTGGAAACACCATATATTTT. It is translated as CAILANGGSGNTIYF.

This chain connects TRBV12-3 or TRBV12-4 to TRBJ1-1; D not resolved. The V gene lost 5 bases and the J gene lost 1 base, with 8 bases spanning the gap. This CDR3 has 13 residues. This chain's CDR3 is CASSAGWNTEAFF. DNA for the CDR3: TGTGCCAGCAGTGCGGGGTGGAACACTGAAGCTTTCTTT.

V and J are TRBV18 and TRBJ2-2, with D perhaps being TRBD1 or TRBD2 (6 bases each). Germline CDR1 and CDR2: KGHSH and LQKENI. CDR3 length: 16 residues. V lost 0 bases, J lost 4 bases, and 12 bases lay in between. The CDR3 nucleotides read TGTGCCAGCTCACCACCGGGGGGCGTGAGCACCGGGGAGCTGTTTTTT. It codes for CASSPPGGVSTGELFF. The whole variable domain, filled in from reference TRBV18 and TRBJ2-2, reads NAGVMQNPRHLVRRRGQEARLRCSPMKGHSHVYWYRQLPEEGLKFMVYLQKENIIDESGMPKERFSAEFPKEGPSILRIQQVVRGDSAAYFCASSPPGGVSTGELFFGEGSRLTVL.

This rearrangement joins TRBV30 to TRBJ2-2; possible D gene TRBD1, 5 bases. The germline V gene encodes CDR1 GTSNPN and CDR2 SVGIG (reference sequence). Deletions cut 0 bases from V and 1 base from J, with 9 bases between. This CDR3 has 15 residues. The DNA of the CDR3 is TGTGCCTGGAGTGTAACAGGAGAGAACACCGGGGAGCTGTTTTTT. Translation: CAWSVTGENTGELFF.

The genes are TRBV6-5 and TRBJ2-2, with D tentatively TRBD2 (6 bases). V lost 4 bases, J lost 3 bases, and 12 bases lay in between. The germline CDR1 and CDR2 sequences are MNHEY and SVGAGI. The CDR3 runs to 15 residues. DNA of the CDR3: TGTGCCAGCAGTTGGGGAGGTCCCCACACCGGGGAGCTGTTTTTT. This codes for CASSWGGPHTGELFF.

The rearrangement joins TRBV19 to TRBJ2-2; D not resolved. Between the trimmed V and J ends, which lost 6 bases and 7 bases, there was a span of 15 bases. Germline V CDR1 and CDR2: LNHDA, SQIVND (reference sequence). The CDR3 loop spans 14 amino acids. The CDR3 DNA is TGTGCCAGTAGAAAACCAGAATTCGGCGGGGAGCTGTTTTTT. This translates into CASRKPEFGGELFF.

The gene calls are TRBV29-1 and TRBJ1-1; no clear D gene. The CDR3 is made up of 13 amino acids. With 6 bases removed from V and 3 bases from J, the gap between germline ends came to 14 bases. Germline CDR1 and CDR2: SQVTM and ANQGSEA. The CDR3 DNA is TGCAGCGTCGAAAGGGCCCCAGACACTGAAGCTTTCTTT. This gives the protein CSVERAPDTEAFF.

The rearrangement joins TRBV3-1 (or the pseudogene TRBV3-2) to TRBJ2-5; D is undetermined. From germline, CDR1 is LGHDT and CDR2 YNNKEL (reference sequence). CDR3 length: 13 residues. Between the trimmed V and J ends, which lost 4 bases and 4 bases, there was a span of 10 bases. The CDR3 spells CASSPGISETQYF. The CDR3 DNA reads as TGTGCCAGCAGCCCTGGGATCTCAGAGACCCAGTACTTC.

The chain is built from TRBV7-2 and TRBJ1-4; D is perhaps TRBD1 (5 bases). CDR1 and CDR2 (germline): SGHTA, FQGNSA. The CDR3 totals 14 residues. The V and J ends lost 3 bases and 8 bases respectively, with 13 bases between them. CDR3 in DNA: TGTGCCAGCAGCTTGGAGGGGAGTTGGGAAAAACTGTTTTTT. Translated, it gives CASSLEGSWEKLFF.

The chain combines TRBV5-4 with TRBJ2-3, with 7 bases identical to TRBD1. Germline V gene lookup returns CDR1 SGHNT and CDR2 YYREEE (reference sequence). V trimming: 10 bases; J trimming: 3 bases; junction bases outside the gene matches: 11. The CDR3 is 14 amino acids. CDR3: CAVQRGLGTDTQYF. CDR3 nucleotides: TGTGCCGTTCAGAGGGGGCTGGGGACAGATACGCAGTATTTT. The full variable domain, with the rest looked up from reference TRBV5-4 and TRBJ2-3, is ETGVTQSPTHLIKTRGQQVTLRCSSQSGHNTVSWYQQALGQGPQFIFQYYREEENGRGNFPPRFSGLQFPNYSSELNVNALELDDSALYLCAVQRGLGTDTQYFGPGTRLTVL.

Comments on this clone: The same CDR3 is also encoded by other DNA sequences in this sample. The genes are TRBV4-1 and TRBJ1-3; a possible D gene is TRBD1 (6 bases). The CDR3 length is 13 residues. CDR1 and CDR2 from the germline V gene are MGHRA and YSYEKL. Between the trimmed V and J ends, which lost 2 bases and 4 bases, there was a span of 6 bases. CDR3 DNA: TGCGCCAGCAGCCAAACAGGGGGAAACACCATATATTTT. Its protein is CASSQTGGNTIYF.

The chain is built from TRBV6-5 and TRBJ2-5; TRBD1 matches at 10 bases. The CDR3 is made up of 14 amino acids. The V segment lost 6 bases and the J segment 4 bases; nucleotides outside the gene matches: 5. Germline assignment: CDR1 MNHEY and CDR2 SVGAGI. The CDR3 DNA reads TGTGCCAGCAGACCCCGGACAGGGGGAGAGACCCAGTACTTC. Amino acid sequence: CASRPRTGGETQYF.

The chain is built from TRBV14 and TRBJ2-1, with D possibly being TRBD1 (6 bases). This CDR3 is 17 amino acids long. Germline-derived CDR1 and CDR2 are SGHDN and FVKESK. V lost 4 bases to trimming and J lost 4 bases, with 20 bases between them. The CDR3: CASSPLPTGTWYNEQFF. The CDR3 DNA reads as TGTGCCAGCAGCCCGCTTCCCACAGGGACATGGTACAATGAGCAGTTCTTC.

The gene calls are TRBV5-8 and TRBJ2-1; D not certain. The ends were cut back, 1 base at V and 0 bases at J, with 17 bases in the middle. The germline V gene encodes CDR1 SGHTS and CDR2 YDEGEE. The CDR3 sequence is 18 residues long. Here the CDR3 reads CASSLLTAALFSYNEQFF. The CDR3 DNA reads TGTGCCAGCAGCTTGCTCACGGCCGCCTTATTCTCCTACAATGAGCAGTTCTTC.